A selection of T cell receptor beta chains follows, all from one sample in a study of PD-1 blockade in classical Hodgkin lymphoma. Some clones are missing from TCRdb's copy, which holds only in-frame ones; the method was immunoSEQ multiplex PCR. The data show 45,000 to 65,000 clones, with approximately 73% seen just once and about 15% held by the top ten. The sample here was peripheral blood mononuclear cells (PBMCs), taken before the second cycle of nivolumab. These receptors all come from a human donor with classical Hodgkin lymphoma. Each CDR3 is given with its conserved first and last residue. A D gene is named only where the DNA matches it firmly. Rows give clone size only sometimes, using once, few, many, or a class for an expanded clone.

J	size	V	D	DNA	CDR3
TRBJ1-1	once	TRBV29-1	-	TGCAGCGTTGGACAGCTCGGCACTGAAGCTTTCTTT	CSVGQLGTEAFF
TRBJ2-3	-	TRBV19	-	TGTGCCAGTAGTATCTTAGCCCGGGGAGATACGCAGTATTTT	CASSILARGDTQYF
TRBJ1-1	once	TRBV30	TRBD1	TGTGCCGGCCGACAGGGGAACACTGAAGCTTTCTTT	CAGRQGNTEAFF
TRBJ2-7	-	TRBV27	TRBD1	TGTGCCAGCAGTTTGCGGACAGGGGGCACCTACGAGCAGTACTTC	CASSLRTGGTYEQYF
TRBJ2-2	once	TRBV18	-	TGTGCCAGCTCACCCCAACTCTCTCCCGGGGAGCTGTTTTTT	CASSPQLSPGELFF
TRBJ1-5	-	TRBV30	-	TGTGCCTGGAGGGGTGGCAATCAGCCCCAGCATTTT	CAWRGGNQPQHF
TRBJ1-1	few	TRBV7-9	-	TGTGCCAGCAGCACCATCTCAGGGTTGGCTGAAGCTTTCTTT	CASSTISGLAEAFF
TRBJ2-7	few	TRBV28	-	TGTGCCAGCAGTCCCGGGACTGCGAGCTCCTACGAGCAGTACTTC	CASSPGTASSYEQYF
TRBJ2-7	-	TRBV6-5	-	TGTGCCAGCCGCCCAGGTAGTGAGGGAGTGGGCGAGCAGTACTTC	CASRPGSEGVGEQYF
TRBJ2-7	few	TRBV7-3	-	TGTGCCAGCAGCCTCCAGGGCTACGAGCAGTACTTC	CASSLQGYEQYF
TRBJ1-5	-	TRBV18	TRBD1	TGTGCCAGCTCACCACCAAACGGACAGGGAAACCAGCCCCAGCATTTT	CASSPPNGQGNQPQHF
TRBJ2-1	few	TRBV6-6	TRBD2	TGTGCCAGCACCTCCTTATGGGGGGGGAATGAGCAGTTCTTC	CASTSLWGGNEQFF
TRBJ2-2	once	TRBV11-2	-	TGTGCCACCCCCGGTGCCGGGGAGCTGTTTTTT	CATPGAGELFF
TRBJ2-7	-	TRBV7-6	-	TGTGCCAGCAGCCAAGGGGGAGGTTCCTCCTACGAGCAGTACTTC	CASSQGGGSSYEQYF
TRBJ2-7	-	TRBV18	TRBD2	TGTGCCAGCTCACCAATTAGGACTAGCGGCCCGGAGGGAAGGTACGAGCAGTACTTC	CASSPIRTSGPEGRYEQYF
TRBJ2-1	-	TRBV28	-	TGTGCCAGCAGTTTAGACCCTGTTGGTTATGAGCAGTTCTTC	CASSLDPVGYEQFF
TRBJ1-5	few	TRBV10-3	-	TGTGCCATCAGTGGGGCCCCGCAGGGCGGACAGCCCCAGCATTTT	CAISGAPQGGQPQHF
TRBJ2-3	-	TRBV9	-	TGTGCCAGCAGCGTACGTAGTAGGGAGGGGGGAAGCACAGATACGCAGTATTTT	CASSVRSREGGSTDTQYF
TRBJ1-1	-	TRBV5-1	TRBD1	TGCGCCAGCAGCCAAGACAGACAGGGATGGGACACTGAAGCTTTCTTT	CASSQDRQGWDTEAFF
TRBJ2-7	-	TRBV28	TRBD1	TGTGCCAGCCTCGGACAGGACTACGAGCAGTACTTC	CASLGQDYEQYF
TRBJ1-1	-	TRBV7-8	-	TGTGCCAGCAGCTTAGATCAGGGAAACACTGAAGCTTTCTTT	CASSLDQGNTEAFF
TRBJ2-7	-	TRBV9	-	TGTGCCAGCAGCGTAGGGGAGAGTGGGGGACAAATCTCCTACGAGCAGTACTTC	CASSVGESGGQISYEQYF
TRBJ2-2	-	TRBV6-1	-	TGTGCCAGCAGTGTATGGACTCCCCCTAACACCGGGGAGCTGTTTTTT	CASSVWTPPNTGELFF
TRBJ2-3	-	TRBV19	TRBD2	TGTGCCAGTAGTACCGGACTAGCGGGAGGAACCCTCATCACAGATACGCAGTATTTT	CASSTGLAGGTLITDTQYF
TRBJ2-7	-	TRBV30	TRBD2	TGTGCCTGGAGTGTGGGAGGGTCCTCCTACGAGCAGTACTTC	CAWSVGGSSYEQYF
TRBJ2-5	-	TRBV30	TRBD2	TGTGCCTGGAGTCTAGGGACTAGCGGGAGAAAGACCCAGTACTTC	CAWSLGTSGRKTQYF
TRBJ1-5	-	TRBV19	-	TGTGCCAGTAGTAAACAGGCTTATAGCAATCAGCCCCAGCATTTT	CASSKQAYSNQPQHF
TRBJ1-1	few	TRBV28	-	TGTGCCAGCAAGTCGGACAGAGAGAAAAGGACTGAAGCTTTCTTT	CASKSDREKRTEAFF
TRBJ2-1	few	TRBV7-9	-	TGTGCCAGCAGCTTAGAACTAGAGATATACAATGAGCAGTTCTTC	CASSLELEIYNEQFF
TRBJ1-2	-	TRBV25-1	TRBD1	TGTGCCAGCAGTGAACTTGCAGGGGGCTGGTATGGCTACACCTTC	CASSELAGGWYGYTF
TRBJ1-2	-	TRBV30	-	TGTGCCTGGAGTTTCCAGCGGGATAACTATGGCTACACCTTC	CAWSFQRDNYGYTF
TRBJ2-7	few	TRBV27	TRBD2	TGTGCCAGCAGTCTAGGGGGACTAGCATTGGAGCAGTACTTC	CASSLGGLALEQYF
TRBJ1-1	few	TRBV30	TRBD1	TGTGCCTGGGCCCGGGGACAGGGTCTGGGCACTGAAGCTTTCTTT	CAWARGQGLGTEAFF
TRBJ1-1	-	TRBV19	-	TGTGCCAGTAGTAGGAGGGGGTACACTGAAGCTTTCTTT	CASSRRGYTEAFF
TRBJ1-1	-	TRBV6-5	-	TGTGCCAGCAGTTACTCGAAATACACTGAAGCTTTCTTT	CASSYSKYTEAFF
TRBJ2-7	-	TRBV6-6	TRBD2	TGTGCCAGCAGTTACTCGACTAGCGGGAGCTACGAGCAGTACTTC	CASSYSTSGSYEQYF
TRBJ2-1	few	TRBV19	-	TGTGCCAGTAGTCTTAGACTAGTTATCGATGAGCAGTTCTTC	CASSLRLVIDEQFF
TRBJ2-7	-	TRBV12-2	-	TGTGCAAGTCGCTTAATTTGGGCAGGGAACTACGAGCAGTACTTC	CASRLIWAGNYEQYF
TRBJ1-1	few	TRBV28	-	TGTGCCAGCAGTTTAGTTAACACTGAAGCTTTCTTT	CASSLVNTEAFF
TRBJ2-6	-	TRBV30	-	TGTGCCTGGAGACGCGTCTCTGGGGCCAACGTCCTGACTTTC	CAWRRVSGANVLTF
TRBJ2-3	-	TRBV6-1	-	TGTGCCAGCAGTGAAAAGGTCCGCACAGATACGCAGTATTTT	CASSEKVRTDTQYF